Listed here are 11 T cell receptor beta chains from one sample, sequenced in a study of cytomegalovirus exposure and HLA in healthy donors. In the PCR, 60 Vbeta and 13 Jbeta primers were used. Profiling relied on immunoSEQ multiplex PCR, and the TCRdb table lists in-frame clones only, not all of them. The data hold over 150,000 clones, with 77% observed a single time. The specimen sequenced was PBMCs. These receptor sequences come from a male donor in good health and CMV-seropositive.

The chain is built from TRBV19 and TRBJ2-3; 10 nucleotides line up with TRBD2. The trim removed 5 bases at V and 5 bases at J, leaving 7 bases unmatched. The CDR3 is 15 residues long. Germline values: CDR1 LNHDA, CDR2 SQIVND (reference sequence). This CDR3 reads CASSFIAGGVDTQYF. The CDR3 nucleotides read TGTGCCAGTAGTTTCATAGCGGGGGGCGTAGATACGCAGTATTTT.

CDR3 DNA sequence: TGTGCCAGCAGCTTGGAAAGGCGGGGGGATACGCAGTATTTT. Translation gives CASSLERRGDTQYF. This chain connects TRBV5-4 to TRBJ2-3; TRBD2 matches 7 bases. The CDR3 length is 14 residues. Per germline, CDR1 SGHNT and CDR2 YYREEE (reference sequence). With 0 bases clipped from V and 6 bases from J, the junction kept 4 bases outside the gene matches.

V is TRBV5-7 and J is TRBJ1-6; possibly TRBD1 for D (6 bases). TRBV5-7 is known as an ORF, though its function is uncertain. The CDR3 covers 14 residues. V dropped 2 bases and J dropped 8 bases, with 11 bases sitting between them. CDR3 loop: CASSLCQGYSPLHF. The CDR3 nucleotides read TGTGCCAGCAGCTTATGTCAGGGGTATTCACCCCTCCACTTT.

V and J are TRBV6-5 and TRBJ2-7, with D maybe TRBD1 (7 bases). The germline gives CDR1 MNHEY, CDR2 SVGAGI. V was shortened by 5 bases and J by 4 bases, with 15 bases between the two germline ends. The CDR3 extends over 14 amino acids. In DNA form, the CDR3 reads TGTGCCAGCAGTGCTGCGGGACAGAATTACGAGCAGTACTTC. The encoded protein is CASSAAGQNYEQYF.

The chain uses TRBV6-6 and TRBJ2-5; no reliable D call. Matching the DNA end better, TRBJ2-7 makes the J call doubtful. Germline V gene lookup returns CDR1 MNHNY and CDR2 SVGAGI (reference sequence). The CDR3 runs to 15 residues. The CDR3 region has the DNA TGTGCCAGCAGCAGCGACGCTCGTCGTGGCTACGAGCAGTACTTC. Amino acid sequence: CASSSDARRGYEQYF.

This chain uses TRBV30 with TRBJ1-1; possibly TRBD1 for D (5 bases). The CDR3 spans 14 residues. Trimming removed 3 bases from V and 0 bases from J, with 11 bases in between. Germline V gene lookup returns CDR1 GTSNPN and CDR2 SVGIG (reference sequence). In DNA form, the CDR3 reads TGTGCCTGGAGCGACGACAGCATGAACACTGAAGCTTTCTTT. It encodes CAWSDDSMNTEAFF. The full variable domain, in which reference TRBV30 and TRBJ1-1 provide the parts outside the CDR3, is SQTIHQWPATLVQPVGSPLSLECTVEGTSNPNLYWYRQAAGRGLQLLFYSVGIGQISSEVPQNLSASRPQDRQFILSSKKLLLSDSGFYLCAWSDDSMNTEAFFGQGTRLTVV.

This chain links TRBV30 with TRBJ1-2, with D possibly being TRBD1 (6 bases). The V end was cut by 6 bases, the J end by 5 bases, with 16 bases between. Germline CDR1 and CDR2: GTSNPN and SVGIG (reference sequence). The CDR3 totals 13 residues. CDR3 nucleotide sequence: TGTGCCTGTTCGGACAGCAACTATTATGGCTACACCTTC. This encodes CACSDSNYYGYTF.

This clone was observed once. J is TRBJ1-5 and V is TRBV6-1; D might be TRBD1 (6 bases). This CDR3 has 14 residues. CDR1 and CDR2 from the germline V gene are MNHNS and SASEGT. The V and J ends lost 6 bases and 1 base respectively, with 10 bases between them. CDR3 sequence reads: CASSPQGSNQPQHF. The CDR3 DNA reads as TGTGCCAGCAGCCCTCAGGGGAGCAATCAGCCCCAGCATTTT.

The gene calls are TRBV6-5 and TRBJ2-1; TRBD2 aligns across 9 bases. Germline loops: CDR1 MNHEY, CDR2 SVGAGI. Germline trimming cut 4 bases from V and 6 bases from J; bases unmatched to any gene: 1. This CDR3 has 13 residues. In DNA, the CDR3 is TGTGCCAGCAGTTGGGGACTAGCCAATGAGCAGTTCTTC. Translated: CASSWGLANEQFF.

This chain uses TRBV21-1 with TRBJ1-1; the table's D gene call, TRBD1, was not cross checked with the DNA. TRBV21-1 is termed a pseudogene. The CDR3 covers 15 residues. CDR3 nucleotide sequence: TGTGCCAGCAGCAAAGGTTTCAGGGTGAACACTGAAGCTTTCTTT. Protein product: CASSKGFRVNTEAFF.

Only a few counts were recorded for this clone. Other DNA sequences from this sample encode an identical CDR3 as well. The chain joins TRBV5-6 to TRBJ1-2; D unclear. CDR1 and CDR2 from the germline V gene are SGHDT and YYEEEE. The V gene lost 1 base and the J gene lost 2 bases, with 6 bases spanning the gap. CDR3 length: 13 amino acids. The CDR3 nucleotides are TGTGCCAGCAGCTTGCAGGCGAACTATGGCTACACCTTC. Amino acids: CASSLQANYGYTF.